Below, 2 T cell receptor beta chains from the same sample are listed, as sequenced in a study of vaccination effects on CD4 cells after COVID-19 (dated 2022 in TCRdb). In the ViraFEST assay, PBMC were stimulated with viral peptide pools, and TCR sequencing was then used to find antigen-specific CD4+ T cell clonotypes based on their expansion. After around 11 days of culture, CD4+ T cells were isolated with the EasySep CD4+ T cell isolation kit. Each participant received two doses of an mRNA SARS-CoV-2 vaccine, either BNT162b2 or mRNA-1273. These TCRs are of unknown antigen specificity. Libraries came from the immunoSEQ multiplex PCR assay. As stored in TCRdb, this immuneACCESS dataset retains in-frame rearrangements with V and J assigned. A fraction of the clones does not appear; measured against another copy, unresolved V genes explain less than half of the discrepancy, and the remainder lacks a known reason. This sample gives tens of thousands of clones in total; almost 80% of them show up just once. The ten largest clones take up 5.5% to 6.5% of the sample.

The sample here was CD4+ T cells from PBMCs cultured with SARS-CoV-2 spike peptides, taken after COVID-19 vaccination. What the cell subset or site label conveys for this sample: SARS-CoV-2 spike overlapping peptide pool stimulation. These receptors all stem from a human donor who received a COVID-19 vaccine. Some clones in this sample may be carry-over from other donors' samples.

The V call is TRBV29-1, the J call TRBJ1-1; a possible D gene is TRBD1 (5 bases). Germline-derived CDR1 and CDR2 are SQVTM and ANQGSEA. Trimming shortened V by 7 bases and J by 4 bases, and 16 bases separated the two germline ends. This CDR3 spans 13 amino acids. The CDR3 spells CSAWGLPGTEAFF. Here the CDR3 DNA reads TGCAGCGCCTGGGGCCTACCAGGCACTGAAGCTTTCTTT.

The chain combines TRBV5-1 with TRBJ2-3; the match to TRBD1 covers 8 bases. V lost 5 bases to trimming and J lost 4 bases; unmatched junction nucleotides: 3. CDR3 length: 13 residues. Germline CDR1 SGHRS, CDR2 YFSETQ. CDR3 protein: CASRTGGPDTQYF. CDR3 sequence (DNA): TGCGCCAGCAGAACAGGGGGGCCAGATACGCAGTATTTT.